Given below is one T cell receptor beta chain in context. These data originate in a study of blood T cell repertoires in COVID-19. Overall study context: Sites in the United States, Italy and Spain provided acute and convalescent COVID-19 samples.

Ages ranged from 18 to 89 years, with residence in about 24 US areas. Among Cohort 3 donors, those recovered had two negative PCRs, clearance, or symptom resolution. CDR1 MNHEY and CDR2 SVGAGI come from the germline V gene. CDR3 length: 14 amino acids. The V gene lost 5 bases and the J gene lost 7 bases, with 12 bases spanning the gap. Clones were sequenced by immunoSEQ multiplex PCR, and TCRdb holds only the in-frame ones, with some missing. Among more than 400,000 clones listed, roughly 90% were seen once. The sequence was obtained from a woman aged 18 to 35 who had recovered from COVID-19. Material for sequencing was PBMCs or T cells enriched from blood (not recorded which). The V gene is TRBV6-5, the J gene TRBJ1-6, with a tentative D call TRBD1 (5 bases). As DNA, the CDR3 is TGTGCCAGCAGTCCACCCCGACAGAATTCACCCCTCCACTTT. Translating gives CASSPPRQNSPLHF.